These 10 T cell receptor beta chains were sequenced from one sample in a study of blood T cell repertoires in COVID-19. Repertoires were generated with immunoSEQ multiplex PCR, while TCRdb's copy carries only in-frame clones and drops some. The sample records 200,000 or so clones, 80% to 85% being singletons. The sample taken for sequencing was PBMCs or T cells enriched from blood (not recorded which). All receptors derive from a man aged 35 to 55 who had recovered from COVID-19.

The chain employs TRBV5-8 and TRBJ1-4; D unresolved. Germline V CDR1 and CDR2: SGHTS, YDEGEE. Between the trimmed V and J ends, which lost 3 bases and 5 bases, there was a span of 11 bases. This CDR3 contains 14 residues. CDR3 nucleotides: TGTGCCAGCAGCTCCCCCAGAGCGAATGAAAAACTGTTTTTT. This gives the protein CASSSPRANEKLFF.

The chain joins TRBV5-6 to TRBJ1-4; D unclear. Trimming left V 4 bases short and J 4 bases short, with 11 bases between. The CDR3 covers 14 residues. Germline CDR1 reads SGHDT; CDR2 reads YYEEEE. In DNA form, the CDR3 reads TGTGCCAGCAGCGCCGGACTGATTAATGAAAAACTGTTTTTT. Translating gives CASSAGLINEKLFF.

V and J are TRBV5-5 and TRBJ1-1, with D possibly TRBD1 on 6 matching bases. Trimming cost V 0 bases and J 7 bases, with 7 bases left between them. This CDR3 region has 12 residues. CDR1 SGHKS and CDR2 YYEKEE come from the germline V gene (reference sequence). CDR3 nucleotides: TGTGCCAGCAGCTTGGGGACAGTTGAAGCTTTCTTT. The encoded protein is CASSLGTVEAFF.

The table lists this clone with a count of one. The chain carries TRBV2 and TRBJ1-2; 11 bases agree with TRBD1. Germline CDR1 is SNHLY and CDR2 is FYNNEI. The CDR3 loop spans 14 amino acids. J gave up 4 bases and V 7 bases, and 5 bases lay outside the gene matches. CDR3 nucleotide sequence: TGTGCCAGCACTGGACAGGGGGCGTCCTATGGCTACACCTTC. Translating it yields CASTGQGASYGYTF. Full variable domain (remainder filled in from reference TRBV2 and TRBJ1-2): EPEVTQTPSHQVTQMGQEVILRCVPISNHLYFYWYRQILGQKVEFLVSFYNNEISEKSEIFDDQFSVERPDGSNFTLKIRSTKLEDSAMYFCASTGQGASYGYTFGSGTRLTVV.

Comment on this clone: This may be a read error: a much more frequent sequence differs by one nucleotide. The rearrangement joins TRBV2 to TRBJ1-1, with no clear D. Deletions cut 5 bases from V and 1 base from J, with 5 bases between. The germline CDR1 and CDR2 sequences are SNHLY and FYNNEI. CDR3 size: 12 residues. The CDR3 DNA is TGTGCCAGCAGTCCCCAGAACACTGAAGCTTTCTTT. As protein: CASSPQNTEAFF.

V and J are TRBV14 and TRBJ1-6; 7 nucleotides line up with TRBD1. The CDR3 has 16 amino acids. Per the germline V gene, CDR1 is SGHDN and CDR2 is FVKESK. V shed 6 bases, J shed 6 bases, and the junction held 11 bases outside the gene matches. CDR3 region: CASRQGTPRSNSPLHF. In nucleotides, the CDR3 is TGTGCCAGCAGACAGGGGACCCCGAGGAGTAATTCACCCCTCCACTTT.

V gene TRBV4-2 combines with J gene TRBJ2-3; D not certain. This CDR3 has 14 residues. Germline V gives CDR1 LGHNA, CDR2 YNFKEQ. Trimming shortened V by 0 bases and J by 1 base, and 5 bases separated the two germline ends. The CDR3 DNA is TGTGCCAGCAGCCAAGATCCTCGCACAGATACGCAGTATTTT. Residues: CASSQDPRTDTQYF.

This sequence joins TRBV29-1 and TRBJ2-5; 8 bases map to TRBD2. Germline CDR1 reads SQVTM; CDR2 reads ANQGSEA. The CDR3 spans 13 residues. V was pared by 6 bases and J by 1 base, with 4 bases of the junction left unmatched. The DNA of the CDR3 is TGCAGCGTAGCTGCGGGGGGCCAAGAGACCCAGTACTTC. Protein product: CSVAAGGQETQYF.

The chain uses TRBV15 and TRBJ1-2; D remains ambiguous. V lost 0 bases and J lost 8, with 13 bases in between. The germline gives CDR1 LNHNV, CDR2 YYDKDF (reference sequence). CDR3 size: 14 residues. The CDR3 sequence: CATSRDRAGTGYTF. For the CDR3, the DNA is TGTGCCACCAGCAGAGATCGCGCGGGAACGGGCTACACCTTC.

J is TRBJ2-7 and V is TRBV2, with TRBD2 matching 8 bases. With V trimmed by 6 bases and J by 2 bases, 6 bases remained unmatched. Germline V lookup: CDR1 SNHLY, CDR2 FYNNEI. The length of the CDR3 is 14 residues. The CDR3 is CASRDRLAPYEQYF. CDR3 sequence (DNA): TGTGCCAGCAGGGACCGACTAGCGCCCTACGAGCAGTACTTC.